A single sample gave rise to the 21 T cell receptor beta chains below, sequenced in a study of CD8+CD57+ T cells in acquired aplastic anemia. Genomic DNA acted as the template from which TCR beta VDJ combination and CDR3 sequence profiling were carried out. Via MiXCR, TCRdb re-called the reads, giving one row per CDR3 protein. The sample has over 150,000 distinct CDR3 sequences, roughly half seen once. Sequencing input: sorted CD4+, CD8+, or CD8+CD57+ T cells (not recorded which) from PBMCs. Every receptor here comes from a human donor in good health, serving as a control.

This clonotype was seen ten or more times. The chain uses TRBV6-2 or TRBV6-3 and TRBJ2-1; D is perhaps TRBD1 (6 bases). V was clipped by 8 bases and J by 7 bases, with 21 bases between them. The CDR3 has 15 amino acids. From germline, CDR1 is MNHEY and CDR2 SVGEGT. Here the CDR3 reads CASGPGTKGGNEQFF. CDR3 bases: TGTGCCAGCGGGCCGGGGACAAAAGGCGGGAATGAGCAGTTCTTC.

The genes are TRBV5-1 and TRBJ2-2; D is perhaps TRBD1 or TRBD2 (5 bases each). Trimming stripped 4 bases from V and 0 bases from J, with 7 bases between. Germline V CDR1 and CDR2: SGHRS, YFSETQ. CDR3 size: 14 residues. In nucleotides, the CDR3 is TGCGCCAGCAGCGGGGACCCGAACACCGGGGAGCTGTTTTTT. It is translated as CASSGDPNTGELFF.

This clonotype was seen ten or more times. The V call is TRBV12-3 or TRBV12-4, the J call TRBJ2-5; tentative D call: TRBD2 (5 bases). The CDR3 is made up of 15 amino acids. The V end was cut by 5 bases, the J end by 1 base, with 14 bases between. The CDR3 region is CASSPGSAIQETQYF. The CDR3 bases are TGTGCCAGCAGTCCGGGGTCGGCGATCCAAGAGACCCAGTACTTC.

CDR3 nucleotides: TGTGCCAGCAGTTCTGCTACAGGGCTAATTTATGGCTACACCTTC. Translating it yields CASSSATGLIYGYTF. V and J are TRBV6-5 and TRBJ1-2; D is perhaps TRBD1 (6 bases). Germline loops: CDR1 MNHEY, CDR2 SVGAGI. V was cut by 4 bases and J by 5 bases, with 17 bases left in between. This CDR3 is built from 15 residues.

This sequence joins TRBV7-2 and TRBJ1-5; D is unresolved. Germline loops: CDR1 SGHTA, CDR2 FQGNSA. V lost 4 bases and J lost 11, with 15 bases in between. The CDR3 consists of 13 residues. CDR3 region: CASSSLAGETQHF. The CDR3 coding sequence is TGTGCCAGCAGCTCACTAGCGGGAGAGACCCAGCATTTT.

This clonotype was recorded at least ten times. The chain links TRBV20-1 to TRBJ1-2; no clear D. Between the trimmed V and J ends, which lost 0 bases and 2 bases, there was a span of 7 bases. Germline V CDR1 and CDR2: DFQATT, SNEGSKA (reference sequence). The CDR3 is made up of 13 amino acids. The DNA of the CDR3 is TGCAGTGCTAGAGATACAGTAAACTATGGCTACACCTTC. This encodes CSARDTVNYGYTF.

The genes are TRBV7-8 and TRBJ1-1; 7 positions match TRBD1. The germline V gene encodes CDR1 SGHVS and CDR2 FQNEAQ. Losses at the gene ends were 5 bases for V and 4 bases for J; bases not matched to a gene: 10. This CDR3 comprises 15 residues. CDR3 coding DNA: TGTGCCAGCAGCGCGCGACAGGGACTAGGCACTGAAGCTTTCTTT. Residues: CASSARQGLGTEAFF.

This rearrangement joins TRBV7-2 to TRBJ1-3, with no clear D. Germline V lookup: CDR1 SGHTA, CDR2 FQGNSA. The CDR3 extends over 15 amino acids. Trimming pared 1 base from V and 4 bases from J, leaving 11 bases between. CDR3 DNA: TGTGCCAGCAGCTTAGGGCCTCTATCCGGAAACACCATATATTTT. Its translation: CASSLGPLSGNTIYF.

This clonotype was seen more than once but under ten times. V and J are TRBV27 and TRBJ2-5, with 10 bases aligning to TRBD2. V shed 8 bases and J 0 bases; nucleotides not matched to a gene: 12. The germline CDR1 and CDR2 sequences are MNHEY and SMNVEV (reference sequence). The CDR3 covers 17 residues. CDR3 in DNA: TGTGCCAGCCCCTACTTAGCGGGGGGCCCGTACCAAGAGACCCAGTACTTC. Amino acids: CASPYLAGGPYQETQYF.

The rearrangement joins TRBV28 to TRBJ2-1; D unclear. Germline CDR1 reads MDHEN; CDR2 reads SYDVKM. V was clipped by 8 bases and J by 7 bases, with 18 bases between them. The CDR3 extends over 14 amino acids. The DNA for the CDR3 is TGTGCCAGCGCCGACCCTCCTAGGGAAAATGAGCAGTTCTTC. Encoded protein: CASADPPRENEQFF.

V usage is TRBV10-3 and J usage is TRBJ2-3, with 10 bases aligning to TRBD1. J was trimmed by 4 bases and V by 1 base; bases with no gene match: 8. There are 17 residues in the CDR3. CDR1 and CDR2 from the germline V gene are ENHRY and SYGVKD. The CDR3 nucleotides read TGTGCCATCAGTGAGTTGCCGAGGGGACAGGGGCCAGATACGCAGTATTTT. Protein sequence: CAISELPRGQGPDTQYF.

There are many counts of this clonotype. The chain recombines TRBV30 with TRBJ2-7; perhaps TRBD2 as D (6 bases). CDR1 is GTSNPN, CDR2 SVGIG, per germline (reference sequence). The CDR3 runs to 11 residues. The CDR3 coding sequence is TGTGCAATCGGGAGACCCTACGAGCAGTACTTC. Translated, it gives CAIGRPYEQYF.

This clonotype was found many times. The rearrangement links TRBV20-1 to TRBJ2-5; the D is unclear. This CDR3 has 14 amino acids. Trimming cost V 0 bases and J 3 bases, with 11 bases left between them. CDR1 and CDR2 (germline): DFQATT, SNEGSKA (reference sequence). For the CDR3, the DNA is TGCAGTGCTAGAGATCCGTGGACGGAAGAGACCCAGTACTTC. Translation: CSARDPWTEETQYF.

The chain employs TRBV20-1 and TRBJ2-1, with D possibly matching TRBD2 (5 bases). The J call may be faulty, since TRBJ2-7 better matches the DNA end. The length of the CDR3 is 12 residues. Germline V lookup: CDR1 DFQATT, CDR2 SNEGSKA (reference sequence). In nucleotides, the CDR3 is TGCAGTGCACGGAAGAGGGAATACGAGCAGTACTTC. Protein sequence: CSARKREYEQYF.

V and J are TRBV2 and TRBJ2-3, with D maybe TRBD2 (6 bases). V lost 6 bases to trimming and J lost 0 bases, with 13 bases between them. CDR3 size: 15 residues. Germline CDR1 is SNHLY and CDR2 is FYNNEI. In DNA form, the CDR3 reads TGTGCCAGCAGCCAGATAGCGGCTAGCACAGATACGCAGTATTTT. Amino acid sequence: CASSQIAASTDTQYF.

Concerning this clonotype: A read error may account for a junction end that differs from germline. The rearrangement links TRBV7-2 to TRBJ2-5; no clear D. Germline V lookup: CDR1 SGHTA, CDR2 FQGNSA. This CDR3 region has 14 residues. The CDR3 sequence: CASGLGHIQETQYF. The CDR3 coding sequence is TGTGCCAGCGGCTTAGGTCACATCCAAGAGACTCAGTACTTC. The full variable domain, with the rest looked up from reference TRBV7-2 and TRBJ2-5, is GAGVSQSPSNKVTEKGKDVELRCDPISGHTALYWYRQSLGQGLEFLIYFQGNSAPDKSGLPSDRFSAERTGGSVSTLTIQRTQQEDSAVYLCASGLGHIQETQYFGPGTRLLVL.

CDR3 DNA: TGTGCCAGCTCACCGCCGGGCCGAGACGAGCAGTACTTC. Amino acids: CASSPPGRDEQYF. This chain links TRBV18 with TRBJ2-7; unclear D gene. Trimming shortened V by 3 bases and J by 5 bases, and 11 bases separated the two germline ends. CDR1 is KGHSH and CDR2 is LQKENI in the germline V gene. The CDR3 runs 13 residues.

This clonotype came up many times. The chain carries TRBV20-1 and TRBJ1-2; maybe TRBD1 (5 bases). Trimming removed 0 bases at V and 1 base at J, with 18 bases between. This CDR3 is 17 amino acids long. Germline lookup yields CDR1 DFQATT and CDR2 SNEGSKA (reference sequence). CDR3 residues: CSARDPVGTFINYGYTF. The CDR3 DNA follows: TGCAGTGCTAGAGATCCGGTAGGGACCTTCATTAACTATGGCTACACCTTC.

The chain combines TRBV5-4 with TRBJ1-3; weak D call: TRBD1 (5 bases). The CDR3 length is 14 residues. The V gene's germline CDR1 is SGHNT and CDR2 YYREEE (reference sequence). V shed 5 bases and J shed 2 bases, with 11 bases lying between them. In DNA, the CDR3 is TGTGCCAGCAGTTCTCGGGGCACTGGAAACACCATATATTTT. Amino acid sequence: CASSSRGTGNTIYF.

The rearrangement links TRBV20-1 to TRBJ2-7; D is unclear. The germline gives CDR1 DFQATT, CDR2 SNEGSKA (reference sequence). V lost 1 base to trimming and J lost 5 bases, with 12 bases between them. The CDR3 is 13 amino acids. The CDR3 DNA sequence: TGCAGTGCTAGAGTGTTAGAGTCAGACGAGCAGTACTTC. Encoded protein: CSARVLESDEQYF.

The rearrangement links TRBV2 to TRBJ2-5, with D possibly being TRBD1 (6 bases). The CDR3 is 10 amino acids. V lost 6 bases, J lost 8 bases, and 7 bases lay in between. From germline, CDR1 is SNHLY and CDR2 FYNNEI. CDR3 protein: CASSGTTQYF. CDR3 DNA: TGTGCCAGCAGCGGGACAACCCAGTACTTC. The whole variable domain, filled in from reference TRBV2 and TRBJ2-5, reads EPEVTQTPSHQVTQMGQEVILRCVPISNHLYFYWYRQILGQKVEFLVSFYNNEISEKSEIFDDQFSVERPDGSNFTLKIRSTKLEDSAMYFCASSGTTQYFGPGTRLLVL.